Below, one T cell receptor beta chain is given with its context. As yet, its antigen is unknown. The data are from a study of T cell clones after liver transplantation. About the study: Third-party-reactive TCRbeta sequences from pre-transplant mixed lymphocyte reactions served as antigen-independent comparators. Three of the eight recipients were HCV-positive; the rest had non-autoimmune, non-viral transplant indications. Overall study results and limits: Post-transplant time points were not standardized, so conclusions are preliminary. The donor-reactive repertoire was only partly measurable in a couple of subjects, lacking donor cells.

Measured with immunoSEQ multiplex PCR; TCRdb has only the in-frame clones, and not every one. The sample lists approximately 5,800 clones; roughly 80% were seen once. Sequenced here: CD8+ T cells from blood, sampled before liver transplant. The receptor was isolated from a human donor who received a liver transplant.

CDR3 protein: CASSTEMGADTQYF. As DNA, the CDR3 is TGTGCCAGCAGCACTGAGATGGGCGCAGATACGCAGTATTTT. V usage is TRBV7-8 and J usage is TRBJ2-3; no firm D call. The CDR3 is made up of 14 amino acids. V was clipped by 5 bases and J by 4 bases, with 13 bases between them. CDR1 is SGHVS and CDR2 is FQNEAQ in the germline V gene.